The clone carrying this TCR beta chain was found a few times. Original processing notes: Estimation of nucleated cell counts relied on the amplification of reference gene primers. The table came from immunoSEQ multiplex PCR; TCRdb's copy has only in-frame clones and leaves some out. V, J and clone size derive from that table, while D and trimming were established from the DNA sequence. The data show about 20,000 clones, 75% to 85% seen once. The CDR3 length is 14 residues. Trimming took 2 bases from V and 7 from J; bases not matched to a gene: 7. Germline CDR1 reads GTSNPN; CDR2 reads SVGIG (reference sequence). This specimen belongs to a study of blood T cell repertoires in COVID-19. Study background: The study drew acute and convalescent COVID-19 samples from the United States, Italy and Spain. In each case, the material was cDNA or gDNA derived from T cells, B-cell-depleted T cells, or PBMCs.

The chain employs TRBV30 and TRBJ1-2; 10 nucleotides align to TRBD1. This clonotype was obtained from a man aged 80 or over with acute or convalescent COVID-19. The sequenced sample consisted of peripheral blood. The CDR3 spells CAWSRDRGSRGYTF. Written as DNA, the CDR3 is TGTGCCTGGAGTAGGGACAGGGGAAGTCGTGGCTACACCTTC.